These 28 T cell receptor beta chains originate from one sample sequenced in a study of sequential checkpoint blockade in melanoma. Sequenced by immunoSEQ multiplex PCR; TCRdb stores in-frame clones only, minus some. The table includes 15,000 to 25,000 clones, 65% to 90% detected once. Treatment given: randomized to nivolumab then ipilimumab (arm A) or the reverse (arm B). Sequenced material: CD8+ T cells sorted from blood (inferred from file names), taken from a patient given nivolumab and ipilimumab in sequence. The source of these receptors is a human donor with melanoma.

The CDR3 DNA sequence: TGTGCCAGCAGCCAATTGACAGGTCCAGCCTACGAGCAGTACTTC. This codes for CASSQLTGPAYEQYF. V and J are TRBV16 and TRBJ2-7, with TRBD1 as a possible D gene (6 bases). V was cut by 1 base and J by 2 bases, with 12 bases left in between. The CDR3 contains 15 residues. Germline V CDR1 and CDR2: KGHSY, FQNENV.

This rearrangement joins TRBV27 to TRBJ2-1; TRBD2 is a possible D gene (5 bases). This CDR3 comprises 15 residues. V dropped 3 bases and J dropped 0 bases, with 9 bases sitting between them. The V gene's germline CDR1 is MNHEY and CDR2 SMNVEV (reference sequence). The CDR3 spells CASSLRARSYNEQFF. DNA of the CDR3: TGTGCCAGCAGTTTGAGGGCGCGCTCCTACAATGAGCAGTTCTTC.

V usage is TRBV2 and J usage is TRBJ2-7, with 9 nucleotides matching TRBD2. CDR3 size: 15 residues. Germline V gene lookup returns CDR1 SNHLY and CDR2 FYNNEI. V shed 8 bases and J 0 bases; nucleotides not matched to a gene: 8. The CDR3 loop reads CASLVSGGSSYEQYF. As DNA, the CDR3 is TGTGCCAGCCTGGTTAGCGGGGGCAGCTCCTACGAGCAGTACTTC.

This rearrangement joins TRBV6-5 to TRBJ2-1, with a weak D call TRBD1 (5 bases). The CDR3 length is 16 residues. Germline assignment: CDR1 MNHEY and CDR2 SVGAGI. Trimming removed 0 bases from V and 0 bases from J, with 9 bases in between. The CDR3: CASSYSGQHSYNEQFF. For the CDR3, the DNA is TGTGCCAGCAGTTACTCGGGGCAGCACTCCTACAATGAGCAGTTCTTC.

The CDR3 reads CATSSQGTTYEQYF. Here the CDR3 DNA reads TGTGCCACCTCTTCTCAGGGGACAACCTACGAGCAGTACTTC. This chain connects TRBV5-8 to TRBJ2-7; TRBD1 might be the D (6 bases). Trimming shortened V by 9 bases and J by 2 bases, and 18 bases separated the two germline ends. Germline CDR1 reads SGHTS; CDR2 reads YDEGEE. The CDR3 loop spans 14 amino acids.

The chain employs TRBV27 and TRBJ1-2, with 10 nucleotides matching TRBD1. In germline, CDR1 is MNHEY, CDR2 SMNVEV (reference sequence). The CDR3 totals 13 residues. V trimming: 4 bases; J trimming: 8 bases; junction bases outside the gene matches: 4. This CDR3 reads CASSWTGGKGYTF. The CDR3 DNA is TGTGCCAGCAGTTGGACAGGGGGAAAGGGCTACACCTTC.

As for this clone: Distinct nucleotide sequences in the sample also encode this CDR3. The chain has TRBV15 and TRBJ1-1, with D uncertain. Trimming took off 0 bases at V and 0 bases at J, with 8 bases between the two ends. The V gene's germline CDR1 is LNHNV and CDR2 YYDKDF (reference sequence). The length of the CDR3 is 15 residues. The CDR3 coding sequence is TGTGCCACCAGCAGAGATAGAGGGCTGAACACTGAAGCTTTCTTT. This translates into CATSRDRGLNTEAFF.

Only a few counts were recorded for this clone. The V call is TRBV19, the J call TRBJ2-7; TRBD1 matches at 9 bases. CDR1 and CDR2 from the germline V gene are LNHDA and SQIVND (reference sequence). V trimming: 5 bases; J trimming: 5 bases; junction bases outside the gene matches: 7. This CDR3 comprises 14 residues. CDR3 region: CASSGGTGRHEQYF. CDR3 DNA: TGTGCCAGTAGTGGAGGGACAGGGCGCCACGAGCAGTACTTC. Full variable domain (remainder filled in from reference TRBV19 and TRBJ2-7): DGGITQSPKYLFRKEGQNVTLSCEQNLNHDAMYWYRQDPGQGLRLIYYSQIVNDFQKGDIAEGYSVSREKKESFPLTVTSAQKNPTAFYLCASSGGTGRHEQYFGPGTRLTVT.

In this sample, this clone turned up once. The rearrangement links TRBV19 to TRBJ1-1; D call uncertain. V was trimmed by 7 bases and J by 2 bases, leaving 14 bases between them. CDR1 LNHDA and CDR2 SQIVND come from the germline V gene (reference sequence). This CDR3 is built from 14 residues. The CDR3 protein is CASKFVETNTEAFF. In DNA form, the CDR3 reads TGTGCCAGTAAATTCGTCGAAACAAACACTGAAGCTTTCTTT.

The chain employs TRBV11-2 and TRBJ2-7; D is perhaps TRBD2 (6 bases). With 4 bases removed from V and 1 base from J, the gap between germline ends came to 8 bases. CDR3 size: 13 residues. CDR1 and CDR2 (germline): SGHAT, FQNNGV. In DNA form, the CDR3 reads TGTGCCAGCAGCTGGGAGGCATCCTACGAGCAGTACTTC. Translated: CASSWEASYEQYF. Combining the CDR3 with reference TRBV11-2 and TRBJ2-7 gives the whole variable domain EAGVAQSPRYKIIEKRQSVAFWCNPISGHATLYWYQQILGQGPKLLIQFQNNGVVDDSQLPKDRFSAERLKGVDSTLKIQPAKLEDSAVYLCASSWEASYEQYFGPGTRLTVT.

With respect to this clone: One end of the junction varies from germline; a read error may be responsible. The V and J genes are TRBV7-7 and TRBJ2-7; weak D call: TRBD2 (5 bases). Germline V gene lookup returns CDR1 SSHAT and CDR2 FNYEAQ (reference sequence). The CDR3 has 14 amino acids. CDR3 protein: CASSLALGDHEQYF. The CDR3 DNA is TGTGCTAGCAGCTTAGCGCTGGGCGACCACGAGCAGTACTTC.

V usage is TRBV9 and J usage is TRBJ1-1; tentative D call: TRBD1 (5 bases). The CDR3 has 12 amino acids. Looked up from germline, CDR1 is SGDLS and CDR2 is YYNGEE. Trimming took 3 bases from V and 5 from J, leaving 8 bases between them. CDR3 sequence reads: CASSAGGTEAFF. The DNA for the CDR3 is TGTGCCAGCAGCGCGGGGGGAACTGAAGCTTTCTTT.

This chain uses TRBV4-1 with TRBJ2-7; a weak D match, TRBD1 (6 bases). There are 14 residues in the CDR3. From germline, CDR1 is MGHRA and CDR2 YSYEKL. Trimming removed 5 bases from V and 3 bases from J, with 14 bases in between. Here the CDR3 reads CASSNRDNYYEQYF. The DNA for the CDR3 is TGCGCCAGCAGCAACCGGGACAACTACTACGAGCAGTACTTC.

This chain links TRBV27 with TRBJ1-5, with D uncertain. CDR1 is MNHEY and CDR2 is SMNVEV in the germline V gene (reference sequence). This CDR3 spans 15 amino acids. V was pared by 5 bases and J by 0 bases, with 11 bases between. CDR3 sequence (DNA): TGTGCCAGCAGTACCACACCTTATAGCAATCAGCCCCAGCATTTT. Translating gives CASSTTPYSNQPQHF.

This CDR3 reads CASSQDVARNEQYF. CDR3 bases: TGCGCCAGCAGCCAAGATGTCGCCAGGAACGAGCAGTACTTC. The chain joins TRBV4-3 to TRBJ2-7; D is ambiguous. The CDR3 sequence is 14 residues long. Germline CDR1 reads LGHNA; CDR2 reads YSLEER. Trimming pared 0 bases from V and 5 bases from J, leaving 11 bases between.

The chain is built from TRBV5-6 and TRBJ2-7; TRBD2 matches at 8 bases. J gave up 6 bases and V 2 bases, and 10 bases lay outside the gene matches. The CDR3 loop spans 15 amino acids. CDR1 is SGHDT and CDR2 is YYEEEE in the germline V gene. CDR3 in DNA: TGTGCCAGCAGCTTTTTCAGCGGGGGTTCTCGCGAGCAGTACTTC. Its translation: CASSFFSGGSREQYF.

CDR3 coding DNA: TGTGCCAGCAGCTTATCAGGGGCCGACCAAGAGACCCAGTACTTC. Protein sequence: CASSLSGADQETQYF. The chain has TRBV7-6 and TRBJ2-5, with D perhaps TRBD1 (6 bases). CDR1 and CDR2 from the germline V gene are SGHVS and FNYEAQ. CDR3 length equals 15 residues. The ends were cut back, 2 bases at V and 0 bases at J, with 10 bases in the middle. Looking up the rest from reference TRBV7-6 and TRBJ2-5 gives the full variable domain: GAGVSQSPRYKVTKRGQDVALRCDPISGHVSLYWYRQALGQGPEFLTYFNYEAQQDKSGLPNDRFSAERPEGSISTLTIQRTEQRDSAMYRCASSLSGADQETQYFGPGTRLLVL.

V usage is TRBV7-2 and J usage is TRBJ2-5; possible D gene TRBD2, 5 bases. Trimming stripped 5 bases from V and 1 base from J, with 20 bases between. The germline V gene encodes CDR1 SGHTA and CDR2 FQGNSA. CDR3 length equals 17 residues. For the CDR3, the DNA is TGTGCCAGCAGCCCCAAGATGAGGACTGTCTTCCAAGAGACCCAGTACTTC. Encoded protein: CASSPKMRTVFQETQYF.

The chain couples TRBV4-2 to TRBJ1-5; 7 nucleotides agree with TRBD1. The CDR3 spans 14 residues. With V trimmed by 7 bases and J by 2 bases, 5 bases remained unmatched. Germline assignment: CDR1 LGHNA and CDR2 YNFKEQ. The CDR3 protein is CASTLRGRNQPQHF. Here the CDR3 DNA reads TGTGCCAGCACCCTGAGGGGGCGCAATCAGCCCCAGCATTTT.

The V call is TRBV6-5, the J call TRBJ2-7; D is ambiguous. Between the trimmed V and J ends, which lost 3 bases and 6 bases, there was a span of 12 bases. The CDR3 extends over 13 amino acids. Per the germline V gene, CDR1 is MNHEY and CDR2 is SVGAGI. DNA of the CDR3: TGTGCCAGCAGTTATATCCAATACGGCGAGCAGTACTTC. As protein: CASSYIQYGEQYF.

This chain joins TRBV30 and TRBJ2-2; possible D gene TRBD2, 6 bases. This CDR3 has 12 residues. The germline V and J ends were trimmed by 4 bases and 7 bases, with 10 bases remaining between them. CDR1 is GTSNPN and CDR2 is SVGIG in the germline V gene (reference sequence). The CDR3 nucleotides read TGTGCCTGGACGGGGGTGGACGGGGAGCTGTTTTTT. It specifies CAWTGVDGELFF.

This chain joins TRBV27 and TRBJ2-5, with D perhaps matching TRBD1 (6 bases). The CDR3 has 14 residues. Germline values: CDR1 MNHEY, CDR2 SMNVEV (reference sequence). V was pared by 1 base and J by 2 bases, with 8 bases between. CDR3 bases: TGTGCCAGCAGTTTATGGACAGATCAAGAGACCCAGTACTTC. Protein sequence: CASSLWTDQETQYF.

This clone was found once. This sequence joins TRBV27 and TRBJ1-3; unclear D gene. V was shortened by 3 bases and J by 0 bases, with 12 bases between the two germline ends. From germline, CDR1 is MNHEY and CDR2 SMNVEV (reference sequence). The CDR3 has 16 residues. The CDR3 DNA follows: TGTGCCAGCAGTTTCCCCCTGGCTGTCTCTGGAAACACCATATATTTT. Its protein is CASSFPLAVSGNTIYF.

The rearrangement links TRBV4-3 to TRBJ2-3; the D gene is possibly TRBD1 (6 bases). Germline loops: CDR1 LGHNA, CDR2 YSLEER. The CDR3 runs 12 residues. V was trimmed by 3 bases and J by 6 bases, leaving 7 bases between them. The CDR3 is CASSHGGDTQYF. The CDR3 coding sequence is TGCGCCAGCAGCCATGGGGGCGATACGCAGTATTTT.

The CDR3 DNA is TGTGCCAGCAGTTACTCGAGAGGACAGGGGAGGGAAAAACTGTTTTTT. Amino acids: CASSYSRGQGREKLFF. J is TRBJ1-4 and V is TRBV6-5; 9 bases match TRBD1. Germline values: CDR1 MNHEY, CDR2 SVGAGI. Unmatched junction bases numbered 7, after V lost 0 bases and J lost 8 bases. The CDR3 totals 16 residues.

There are a few counts of this clone. The rearrangement links TRBV4-3 to TRBJ2-1, with 7 bases identical to TRBD2. The germline CDR1 and CDR2 sequences are LGHNA and YSLEER. Trimming at V came to 0 bases and at J to 9 bases, leaving 8 bases not matched to a gene. The CDR3 extends over 15 amino acids. CDR3 amino acids: CASSQEETSVSEQFF. The CDR3 nucleotides are TGCGCCAGCAGCCAAGAAGAAACTAGCGTTAGTGAGCAGTTCTTC.

This clone was counted between two and nine times. The V call is TRBV6-5, the J call TRBJ2-2; maybe TRBD2 (6 bases). Per germline, CDR1 MNHEY and CDR2 SVGAGI. V lost 0 bases to trimming and J lost 6 bases, with 11 bases between them. This CDR3 has 15 residues. The CDR3 DNA follows: TGTGCCAGCAGTTACTCACGACTAGTCCCCGGGGAGCTGTTTTTT. Translated: CASSYSRLVPGELFF.

The rearrangement uses TRBV19 and TRBJ2-7; D is unresolved. The CDR3 runs 12 residues. Germline-derived CDR1 and CDR2 are LNHDA and SQIVND (reference sequence). Trimming left V 4 bases short and J 4 bases short, with 8 bases between. CDR3 loop: CASSKSAYEQYF. CDR3 DNA: TGTGCCAGTAGTAAAAGTGCGTACGAGCAGTACTTC.